One and the same sample provided the 12 T cell receptor beta chains below, sequenced in a study of cytomegalovirus exposure and HLA in healthy donors (dated by TCRdb to 2015 to 2018). To prepare the library, the immunoSEQ multiplex PCR assay was applied. For the multiplex PCR, a mixture combining 60 forward primers for TCR Vbeta segments and 13 reverse primers for TCR Jbeta segments was used. TCRdb limited this immuneACCESS table to in-frame rearrangements with V and J called. A share of clones is missing; checked studies link under half to unresolved V genes, and the rest is unexplained. This sample holds around 200,000 clones; approximately 80% were observed only once. Together, the top ten hold about 9.4% of the sample. Sequenced: PBMCs. The receptor source for this set is a woman aged 50 to 60 in good health and CMV-seropositive.

The CDR3 region has the DNA TGTGCCAGCAGTTTAGCCCCCGGGACTAGCGGGGGCCTATACAATGAGCAGTTCTTC. Protein sequence: CASSLAPGTSGGLYNEQFF. V and J are TRBV27 and TRBJ2-1; 14 bases match TRBD2. Looked up from germline, CDR1 is MNHEY and CDR2 is SMNVEV (reference sequence). V was pared by 2 bases and J by 4 bases, with 10 bases of the junction left unmatched. The CDR3 extends over 19 amino acids.

This chain connects TRBV6-1 to TRBJ1-5, with 10 bases that match TRBD1. Germline V gene sequence: CDR1 MNHNS, CDR2 SASEGT. This CDR3 has 15 amino acids. V was clipped by 7 bases and J by 6 bases; unmatched bases: 9. CDR3 nucleotide sequence: TGTGCCAGCATCCTATTCCGGGACAGGGGTCAGCCCCAGCATTTT. Amino acid sequence: CASILFRDRGQPQHF.

The genes are TRBV5-6 and TRBJ1-5; maybe TRBD1 (6 bases). The V end was cut by 5 bases, the J end by 4 bases, with 25 bases between. Looked up from germline, CDR1 is SGHDT and CDR2 is YYEEEE. The CDR3 contains 18 residues. CDR3 bases: TGTGCCAGCAGTTATTCCGGGACATTCCTAGGTGGGAATCAGCCCCAGCATTTT. Translation: CASSYSGTFLGGNQPQHF.

The J gene is TRBJ2-2, the V gene TRBV19; no reliable D call. V was pared by 2 bases and J by 1 base, with 5 bases between. Germline V CDR1 and CDR2: LNHDA, SQIVND (reference sequence). The CDR3 runs to 14 residues. The DNA of the CDR3 is TGTGCCAGTAGTATACCCAGGAACACCGGGGAGCTGTTTTTT. This codes for CASSIPRNTGELFF.

This chain uses TRBV14 with TRBJ2-3, with 8 bases aligning to TRBD1. Germline loops: CDR1 SGHDN, CDR2 FVKESK. The CDR3 extends over 19 amino acids. With V trimmed by 5 bases and J by 1 base, 17 bases remained unmatched. CDR3 amino acids: CASSDTGQGRGLGTDTQYF. The CDR3 DNA sequence: TGTGCCAGCAGCGATACCGGACAGGGCAGAGGTCTGGGCACAGATACGCAGTATTTT.

This chain connects TRBV15 to TRBJ1-1, with D possibly matching TRBD1 (5 bases). V lost 3 bases, J lost 0 bases, and 11 bases lay in between. CDR3 length equals 15 residues. Germline V gives CDR1 LNHNV, CDR2 YYDKDF (reference sequence). CDR3 sequence: CATSRGGTMNTEAFF. CDR3 DNA: TGTGCCACCAGCAGGGGGGGAACAATGAACACTGAAGCTTTCTTT.

The rearrangement links TRBV19 to TRBJ1-3, with a tentative D call TRBD1 (6 bases). This CDR3 contains 14 residues. Germline V gene lookup returns CDR1 LNHDA and CDR2 SQIVND (reference sequence). The V end was cut by 6 bases, the J end by 0 bases, with 9 bases between. CDR3 nucleotides: TGTGCCAGTAGAGGGGGAGTCTCTGGAAACACCATATATTTT. Translated, it gives CASRGGVSGNTIYF. Drawing the rest from reference TRBV19 and TRBJ1-3, the complete variable domain is DGGITQSPKYLFRKEGQNVTLSCEQNLNHDAMYWYRQDPGQGLRLIYYSQIVNDFQKGDIAEGYSVSREKKESFPLTVTSAQKNPTAFYLCASRGGVSGNTIYFGEGSWLTVV.

Remarks on this clone: One end of the junction fails to match germline, which may point to a read error. The chain uses TRBV5-1 and TRBJ1-5; D gene ambiguous. The CDR3 loop spans 13 amino acids. Germline lookup yields CDR1 SGHRS and CDR2 YFSETQ. The CDR3 protein is CASSLLLNQPQHF. For the CDR3, the DNA is TGTGCCAGCAGCTTGCTACTAAATCAGCCCCAGCATTTT.

The rearrangement uses TRBV5-1 and TRBJ2-3; TRBD2 matches at 11 bases. V gave up 4 bases and J gave up 3 bases; unmatched junction bases: 4. Germline values: CDR1 SGHRS, CDR2 YFSETQ. This CDR3 is 15 amino acids long. CDR3 protein: CASSKLAGDTDTQYF. The CDR3 DNA follows: TGCGCCAGCAGCAAACTAGCGGGGGATACAGATACGCAGTATTTT.

This sequence joins TRBV11-1 and TRBJ2-3; 9 bases are shared with TRBD2. The CDR3 has 16 amino acids. CDR1 is SGHAT and CDR2 is FQDESV in the germline V gene (reference sequence). V gave up 5 bases and J gave up 7 bases; unmatched junction bases: 13. CDR3 sequence (DNA): TGTGCCAGCAGCCCGAAGCGGCTAGCGGGGATGAATACGCAGTATTTT. Translation: CASSPKRLAGMNTQYF.

V and J are TRBV2 and TRBJ2-7, with 10 nucleotides matching TRBD1. Losses at the gene ends were 6 bases for V and 4 bases for J; bases not matched to a gene: 12. The CDR3 contains 16 residues. CDR1 and CDR2 from the germline V gene are SNHLY and FYNNEI. The CDR3 nucleotides read TGTGCCAGCAGAAAAGCCGGGACAGGGGTTATATACGAGCAGTACTTC. Amino acids: CASRKAGTGVIYEQYF.

The CDR3 DNA is TGTGCCAGCGGGGGACCGGGGATCAATGAGCAGTTCTTC. Its protein is CASGGPGINEQFF. V gene TRBV19 combines with J gene TRBJ2-1; TRBD2 is a possible D gene (6 bases). The CDR3 contains 13 residues. V lost 9 bases and J lost 6, with 15 bases in between. Germline lookup yields CDR1 LNHDA and CDR2 SQIVND (reference sequence).